A selection of T cell receptor beta chains follows, all from one sample in a study of identical twins. TCRdb reprocessed the 5' RACE reads with MiXCR, giving one entry per CDR3 protein. The sample holds hundreds of thousands of distinct CDR3 sequences; about 7.3% are singletons and the top ten take roughly 3.6%. In addition, the sample was reused for a study of yellow fever vaccine responses in identical twins.

The sample comprised memory (CD45RO+) T cells sorted from blood. These receptors all come from a woman between 18 and 29 years old in good health. Both conserved end residues are part of each CDR3. The D gene is left open where the match is weak. For some rows the clone size is stated as once, few or many, or as a class when expanded; others skip it.

j_call clone_size d_call v_call cdr3_nt cdr3_aa
TRBJ1-2 many NA TRBV12-3/TRBV12-4 TGTGCCAGCAGTCTACAGGGTTCTAACTATGGCTACACCTTC CASSLQGSNYGYTF
TRBJ2-1 many TRBD2 TRBV12-3/TRBV12-4 TGTGCCAGCAGCCAGGGAGGGCTTGAGCAGTTCTTC CASSQGGLEQFF
TRBJ2-7 NA NA TRBV7-6 TGTGCCAGCAGCTCAGCCTATAGTTACGAGCAGTACTTC CASSSAYSYEQYF
TRBJ1-1 many NA TRBV5-1 TGCGCCAGCAGCTTGGGACCGGGGATGAACACTGAAGCTTTCTTT CASSLGPGMNTEAFF
TRBJ2-2 few NA TRBV28 TGTGCCACGACCCCCCCCGGGCAGTACTACACCGGGGAGCTGTTTTTT CATTPPGQYYTGELFF
TRBJ2-7 many NA TRBV3-1 TGTGCCAGCAGCAGCCAGCCGTTCAGGGGCGACGAGCAGTACTTC CASSSQPFRGDEQYF
TRBJ1-4 many NA TRBV6-2/TRBV6-3 TGTGCCAGCAGCACGCGCCGGGAAAAACTGTTTTTT CASSTRREKLFF
TRBJ2-7 many TRBD2 TRBV12-3/TRBV12-4 TGTGCCAGCAGTTTGGCAGGGAGGGATTACGAGCAGTACTTC CASSLAGRDYEQYF
TRBJ2-2 many TRBD2 TRBV7-6 TGTGCCAGCAGCTCGGGACTAGCGGAGAACACCGGGGAGCTGTTTTTT CASSSGLAENTGELFF
TRBJ2-2 few NA TRBV2 TGTGCCAGCAGTGAAGTAATGAACACCGGGGAGCTGTTTTTT CASSEVMNTGELFF
TRBJ2-7 NA NA TRBV28 TGTGCCAGCAGTTCGCCGGGACCCCCCTACGAGCAGTACTTC CASSSPGPPYEQYF
TRBJ2-4 NA TRBD1 TRBV6-5 TGTGCCAGCAGAGGACAGGGGAACATTCAGTACTTC CASRGQGNIQYF
TRBJ2-1 once NA TRBV6-1 TGTGCCAGCAGTAGGCCCGGCACAGATACGCAGTTCTTC CASSRPGTDTQFF
TRBJ2-7 many TRBD1 TRBV12-3/TRBV12-4 TGTGCCAGCAGAATCACCGGGACAGGGGTTTCCGAGCAGTACTTC CASRITGTGVSEQYF
TRBJ2-5 many NA TRBV12-3/TRBV12-4 TGTGCCAGCAGAGAAGGGGGGGGGTACCAAGAGACCCAGTACTTC CASREGGGYQETQYF
TRBJ1-1 NA TRBD1 TRBV12-3/TRBV12-4 TGTGCCAGCCTGGACAGGCCGAACACTGAAGCTTTCTTT CASLDRPNTEAFF
TRBJ1-4 many TRBD1 TRBV5-1 TGCGCCAGCAGCTCGTCAGGGGGCACTTCGGAAAAACTGTTTTTT CASSSSGGTSEKLFF
TRBJ1-1 few TRBD1 TRBV27 TGTGCCAGCGCGTTTGACAGGGTGAACACTGAAGCTTTCTTT CASAFDRVNTEAFF